This TCR beta chain was recorded in a study of low-dose radiotherapy and immunotherapy resistance in tumors. TRAV and TRBV primers primed cDNA for both TCRalpha and TCRbeta. It was with a constant-region primer and a V-primer adapter that TCRs were amplified over 20 PCR cycles. After the mRNA was isolated, it was amplified using in vitro transcription. One entry per CDR3 protein results from TCRdb running MiXCR on the reads. The table shows over 9,000 distinct CDR3 sequences, with over 35% occurring only once. The treatment that donors received included nivolumab, ipilimumab, aspirin, low-dose cyclophosphamide and low-dose radiotherapy. This clonotype turned up a few times. The CDR3 is 15 amino acids. In germline, CDR1 is DFQATT, CDR2 SNEGSKA (reference sequence). Trimming at V came to 0 bases and at J to 9 bases, leaving 10 bases not matched to a gene.

The V gene is TRBV20-1, the J gene TRBJ2-1; 8 nucleotides align to TRBD2. The clonotype comes from a human donor with advanced metastatic prostate, ovarian, gallbladder or colorectal cancer (not recorded which). This table probably holds off-target reads from a library built for another chain. CDR3 sequence reads: CSARDPGGAGREQFF. The CDR3 region has the DNA TGCAGTGCTAGAGACCCCGGGGGGGCAGGGCGTGAGCAGTTCTTC.